These 29 T cell receptor beta chains came from one sample sequenced in a study of OX40 agonist ivuxolimab in advanced cancers. The repertoire was sequenced with immunoSEQ multiplex PCR; TCRdb's copy has only in-frame clones and lacks some. This table has about 86,000 clones, around 88% appearing once. The source was CD4+ or CD8+ T cells sorted from blood, collected in a trial of the OX40 agonist ivuxolimab. The source is an adult with an advanced solid tumor such as melanoma, head and neck, liver or kidney cancer.

The gene calls are TRBV4-2 and TRBJ2-3; D is ambiguous. CDR1 and CDR2 (germline): LGHNA, YNFKEQ. There are 13 residues in the CDR3. V lost 0 bases and J lost 4, with 5 bases in between. In DNA, the CDR3 is TGTGCCAGCAGCCAAGATCCGGCAGATACGCAGTATTTT. Its translation is CASSQDPADTQYF.

The chain recombines TRBV10-2 with TRBJ1-1; no clear D. This CDR3 comprises 13 residues. In germline, CDR1 is WSHSY, CDR2 SAAADI. Trimming cost V 7 bases and J 4 bases, with 13 bases left between them. Here the CDR3 reads CASTIRARTEAFF. In DNA form, the CDR3 reads TGCGCCAGCACGATCAGAGCTCGCACTGAAGCTTTCTTT.

Worth noting for this clone: This same CDR3 is encoded by further DNA sequences in the sample. The genes are TRBV18 and TRBJ1-5; D not certain. There are 13 residues in the CDR3. Germline CDR1 and CDR2: KGHSH and LQKENI. The ends were cut back, 3 bases at V and 5 bases at J, with 8 bases in the middle. The CDR3 DNA follows: TGTGCCAGCTCACCCGGAGGAGATCAGCCCCAGCATTTT. It yields the protein CASSPGGDQPQHF.

This sequence joins TRBV7-6 and TRBJ1-1, with TRBD1 matching over 9 bases. CDR1 is SGHVS, CDR2 FNYEAQ, per germline. V was pared by 5 bases and J by 4 bases, with 2 bases of the junction left unmatched. The CDR3 extends over 13 amino acids. The CDR3 DNA reads TGTGCCAGCAGCGTGACAGGGGGCACTGAAGCTTTCTTT. Amino acid sequence: CASSVTGGTEAFF.

This clone is labeled as medium-sized (0.01 to 0.1%). The chain uses TRBV6-1 and TRBJ2-7, with D possibly TRBD2 on 5 matching bases. Trimming pared 2 bases from V and 1 base from J, leaving 12 bases between. This CDR3 has 15 residues. Germline assignment: CDR1 MNHNS and CDR2 SASEGT. CDR3 amino acids: CASSERASRSYEQYF. The CDR3, as DNA: TGTGCCAGCAGTGAAAGGGCTAGCAGATCCTACGAGCAGTACTTC.

The V and J genes are TRBV5-1 and TRBJ2-2; 7 bases are shared with TRBD2. There are 17 residues in the CDR3. Germline V CDR1 and CDR2: SGHRS, YFSETQ. V shed 3 bases, J shed 0 bases, and the junction held 8 bases outside the gene matches. The CDR3 spells CASSYGASGTNTGELFF. CDR3 nucleotide sequence: TGCGCCAGCAGCTACGGAGCTAGCGGAACGAACACCGGGGAGCTGTTTTTT.

The chain uses TRBV5-4 and TRBJ2-5, with no clear D. Germline lookup yields CDR1 SGHNT and CDR2 YYREEE (reference sequence). The CDR3 extends over 13 amino acids. With 4 bases removed from V and 2 bases from J, the gap between germline ends came to 9 bases. CDR3 loop: CASSPTSQETQYF. The CDR3, as DNA: TGTGCCAGCAGCCCGACGTCACAAGAGACCCAGTACTTC.

This clone was picked up one time. J is TRBJ1-5 and V is TRBV7-8; 7 nucleotides match TRBD1. CDR1 is SGHVS, CDR2 FQNEAQ, per germline. The length of the CDR3 is 14 residues. V was pared by 2 bases and J by 5 bases, with 3 bases of the junction left unmatched. The CDR3 nucleotides are TGTGCCAGCAGCTTATCAACAGGGGATCAGCCCCAGCATTTT. Translated: CASSLSTGDQPQHF.

The chain combines TRBV6-1 with TRBJ1-2, with unresolved D. Trimming stripped 6 bases from V and 4 bases from J, with 9 bases between. The CDR3 has 12 residues. Germline V lookup: CDR1 MNHNS, CDR2 SASEGT. The CDR3 DNA is TGTGCCAGCAGCCAGGAAAGCTATGGCTACACCTTC. This encodes CASSQESYGYTF.

The chain carries TRBV21-1 and TRBJ2-5. TRBV21-1 is a listed pseudogene. The CDR3 totals 10 residues. In DNA, the CDR3 is TGTGCCAGCTTGGGGGAGACCCAGTACTTC. This translates into CASLGETQYF.

CDR3 sequence: CASSRLVAGGKDTQYF. The CDR3 DNA is TGTGCCAGCAGCCGCCTGGTAGCGGGAGGTAAAGATACGCAGTATTTT. J is TRBJ2-3 and V is TRBV7-8, with 10 bases aligning to TRBD2. The CDR3 runs 16 residues. V dropped 5 bases and J dropped 5; count of bases not matched to a gene: 10. Germline V lookup: CDR1 SGHVS, CDR2 FQNEAQ. Full variable domain (outside the CDR3, taken from reference TRBV7-8 and TRBJ2-3): GAGVSQSPRYKVAKRGQDVALRCDPISGHVSLFWYQQALGQGPEFLTYFQNEAQLDKSGLPSDRFFAERPEGSVSTLKIQRTQQEDSAVYLCASSRLVAGGKDTQYFGPGTRLTVL.

The genes are TRBV5-6 and TRBJ1-4; D remains ambiguous. Germline V CDR1 and CDR2: SGHDT, YYEEEE. CDR3 length: 15 residues. The V end lost 3 bases, the J end lost 8 bases, and 17 bases lay between the germline ends. The CDR3 nucleotides read TGTGCCAGCAGCTCGGCCTTTGAGACATTGGAAAAACTGTTTTTT. This gives the protein CASSSAFETLEKLFF.

This sequence joins TRBV27 and TRBJ2-3; D might be TRBD1 (5 bases). The germline gives CDR1 MNHEY, CDR2 SMNVEV (reference sequence). V was shortened by 3 bases and J by 0 bases, with 16 bases between the two germline ends. The CDR3 consists of 17 residues. The chain's CDR3 is CASSFLLGKGSTDTQYF. CDR3 coding DNA: TGTGCCAGCAGTTTTCTCCTGGGTAAGGGGAGCACAGATACGCAGTATTTT.

This clone was recorded a few times. The chain carries TRBV4-2 and TRBJ1-4; D perhaps matches TRBD1 (6 bases). This CDR3 contains 16 residues. V lost 3 bases and J lost 7, with 18 bases in between. The germline CDR1 and CDR2 sequences are LGHNA and YNFKEQ. CDR3 amino acids: CASSQVGGDFGEKLFF. CDR3 coding DNA: TGTGCCAGCAGCCAGGTAGGGGGAGACTTCGGTGAAAAACTGTTTTTT.

The chain employs TRBV29-1 and TRBJ2-7, with 7 bases fitting TRBD1. The CDR3 has 13 amino acids. The junction had 5 bases not matched to a gene; V was cut back by 4 bases and J by 2 bases. From germline, CDR1 is SQVTM and CDR2 ANQGSEA. The CDR3 spells CSVATTGAYEQYF. CDR3 bases: TGCAGCGTTGCGACCACAGGGGCCTACGAGCAGTACTTC.

The J gene is TRBJ1-1, the V gene TRBV5-1; TRBD1 matches at 7 bases. The CDR3 is 14 amino acids. CDR1 is SGHRS and CDR2 is YFSETQ in the germline V gene. The V gene end was trimmed by 7 bases and the J gene end by 1 base; junction bases not matched to a gene: 7. The CDR3 DNA follows: TGCGCCAGCCGACAGGGCGGGGAGAACACTGAAGCTTTCTTT. Protein: CASRQGGENTEAFF.

The chain combines TRBV5-1 with TRBJ1-1; a possible D gene is TRBD1 (5 bases). The V gene's germline CDR1 is SGHRS and CDR2 YFSETQ. Trimming left V 4 bases short and J 1 base short, with 8 bases between. The CDR3 is 13 residues long. The CDR3 sequence is CASSEQGNTEAFF. Here the CDR3 DNA reads TGCGCCAGCAGCGAGCAGGGGAACACTGAAGCTTTCTTT.

V and J are TRBV7-8 and TRBJ1-5; 7 bases map to TRBD1. The CDR3 runs to 17 residues. Trimming took 3 bases from V and 1 from J; bases not matched to a gene: 9. Germline CDR1 SGHVS, CDR2 FQNEAQ. This CDR3 is CASSFSQGVGSNQPQHF. CDR3 sequence (DNA): TGTGCCAGCAGCTTCTCCCAGGGGGTCGGAAGCAATCAGCCCCAGCATTTT.

The rearrangement joins TRBV2 to TRBJ1-2; tentative D call: TRBD1 (6 bases). The germline V gene has CDR1 SNHLY and CDR2 FYNNEI. V was pared by 5 bases and J by 5 bases, with 27 bases between. CDR3 size: 18 residues. The CDR3 coding sequence is TGTGCCAGCAGTCCCTCTCCTCCGGGACATTCCTTTGGGTATGGCTACACCTTC. It is translated as CASSPSPPGHSFGYGYTF.

This clone occurred once. This sequence joins TRBV10-3 and TRBJ2-5; 11 nucleotides align to TRBD2. This CDR3 has 14 residues. Trimming at V came to 10 bases and at J to 5 bases, leaving 9 bases not matched to a gene. Germline V CDR1 and CDR2: ENHRY, SYGVKD. DNA of the CDR3: TGTGCCACCGCCGTTAGCGGGAGGGTGGAGACCCAGTACTTC. This translates into CATAVSGRVETQYF.

The chain carries TRBV7-2 and TRBJ1-6, with no clear D. CDR3 length equals 13 residues. V gave up 5 bases and J gave up 6 bases, with 8 bases separating them. The germline V gene encodes CDR1 SGHTA and CDR2 FQGNSA. As DNA, the CDR3 is TGTGCCAGCAGCCCCTCGGCTAATTCACCCCTCCACTTT. Translating gives CASSPSANSPLHF.

This chain uses TRBV18 with TRBJ1-5; D gene uncertain. Trimming removed 5 bases from V and 3 bases from J, with 11 bases in between. Germline values: CDR1 KGHSH, CDR2 LQKENI. This CDR3 has 14 amino acids. The DNA for the CDR3 is TGTGCCAGCTCATCCCAGGAGCTCAATCAGCCCCAGCATTTT. It codes for CASSSQELNQPQHF.

This clone appeared a single time. The chain links TRBV2 to TRBJ1-1; TRBD1 matches 10 bases. The CDR3 sequence is 14 residues long. Germline V CDR1 and CDR2: SNHLY, FYNNEI. Unmatched junction bases numbered 3, after V lost 4 bases and J lost 4 bases. CDR3 DNA: TGTGCCAGCAGTGGGACAGGGGGGCGCACTGAAGCTTTCTTT. This codes for CASSGTGGRTEAFF.

A word on this clone: Other DNA sequences in this specimen translate into the identical CDR3. The rearrangement joins TRBV30 to TRBJ1-2, with D possibly TRBD1 on 6 matching bases. This CDR3 has 13 amino acids. The V and J ends lost 1 base and 4 bases respectively, with 10 bases between them. Germline V CDR1 and CDR2: GTSNPN, SVGIG (reference sequence). This CDR3 is CAWSGGQLYGYTF. As DNA, the CDR3 is TGTGCCTGGAGTGGTGGACAGCTCTATGGCTACACCTTC.

The V gene is TRBV5-1, the J gene TRBJ2-3, with D perhaps matching TRBD2 (7 bases). V was shortened by 4 bases and J by 5 bases, with 14 bases between the two germline ends. CDR1 is SGHRS and CDR2 is YFSETQ in the germline V gene. This CDR3 spans 14 amino acids. The CDR3 region is CASSPGRGGDTQYF. CDR3 coding DNA: TGCGCCAGCAGCCCCGGTAGGGGGGGAGATACGCAGTATTTT.

The J gene is TRBJ2-1, the V gene TRBV5-4; 8 bases align to TRBD2. CDR3 length: 17 residues. J gave up 0 bases and V 3 bases, and 8 bases lay outside the gene matches. CDR1 SGHNT and CDR2 YYREEE come from the germline V gene (reference sequence). CDR3 sequence: CASSSAKRESSYNEQFF. As DNA, the CDR3 is TGTGCCAGCAGCTCCGCGAAGCGGGAGAGCTCCTACAATGAGCAGTTCTTC.

The genes are TRBV19 and TRBJ1-1; 10 nucleotides match TRBD1. The CDR3 has 16 residues. J was trimmed by 4 bases and V by 4 bases; bases with no gene match: 9. Germline CDR1 is LNHDA and CDR2 is SQIVND (reference sequence). CDR3 amino acids: CASSKYDRGLVTEAFF. The CDR3 nucleotides read TGTGCCAGTAGTAAATATGACAGGGGGCTCGTCACTGAAGCTTTCTTT.

The chain carries TRBV7-2 and TRBJ1-1; possible D gene TRBD1, 5 bases. The CDR3 is 13 amino acids. V lost 5 bases and J lost 0, with 7 bases in between. Germline V gene lookup returns CDR1 SGHTA and CDR2 FQGNSA. The CDR3 sequence is CASSTDMNTEAFF. DNA of the CDR3: TGTGCCAGCAGCACGGACATGAACACTGAAGCTTTCTTT.

V is TRBV6-1 and J is TRBJ1-5, with no clear D. This CDR3 is built from 15 residues. Trimming took 4 bases from V and 5 from J, leaving 15 bases between them. Germline assignment: CDR1 MNHNS and CDR2 SASEGT. In DNA form, the CDR3 reads TGTGCCAGCAGTGCGTCCCCACTGAGGGATCAGCCCCAGCATTTT. It encodes CASSASPLRDQPQHF.